The sequence of this T cell receptor (beta chain) was determined in a study of T-cell reconstitution after alpha-beta-depleted transplantation in children. General study results and limits: T-cell counts and diversity at one year post-transplant came mainly from newly produced T cells.

With respect to this clonotype: Its antigen remains unknown.

This CDR3 is built from 16 residues. Between the trimmed V and J ends, which lost 6 bases and 2 bases, there was a span of 19 bases. Unique molecular identifiers were incorporated into the prepared TCRbeta library. TCRdb reprocessed the PCR reads with MiXCR, giving one entry per CDR3 protein. The data hold roughly 300,000 distinct CDR3 sequences, with roughly 12% observed a single time. Sample: peripheral blood, taken 180 days after TCRalphabeta/CD19-depleted stem cell transplant. V gene TRBV12-3 or TRBV12-4 combines with J gene TRBJ1-1; D is perhaps TRBD1 (5 bases). This receptor was obtained from a male patient aged 2 to 10 who had a stem cell transplant for chronic granulomatous disease, so the T cells may come from the graft donor. The CDR3 here is CASSPLSGHKNTEAFF. DNA of the CDR3: TGTGCCAGCAGCCCACTAAGCGGACATAAAAACACTGAAGCTTTCTTT.